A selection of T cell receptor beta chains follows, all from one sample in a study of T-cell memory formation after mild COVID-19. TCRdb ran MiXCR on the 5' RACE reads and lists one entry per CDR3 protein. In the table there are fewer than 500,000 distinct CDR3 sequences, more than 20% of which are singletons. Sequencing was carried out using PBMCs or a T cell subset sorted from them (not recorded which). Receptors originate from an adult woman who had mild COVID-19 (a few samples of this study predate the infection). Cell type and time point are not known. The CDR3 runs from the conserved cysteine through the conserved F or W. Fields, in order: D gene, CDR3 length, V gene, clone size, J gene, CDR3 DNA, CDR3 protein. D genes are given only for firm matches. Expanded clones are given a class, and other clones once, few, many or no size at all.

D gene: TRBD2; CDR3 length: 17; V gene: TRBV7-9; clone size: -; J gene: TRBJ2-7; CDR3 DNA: TGTGCCAGCAGCCCCCTGCACCGACTAGCGGGAGGGTACGAGCAGTACTTC; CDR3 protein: CASSPLHRLAGGYEQYF
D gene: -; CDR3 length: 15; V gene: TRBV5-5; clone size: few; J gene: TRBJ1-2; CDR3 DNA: TGTGCCAGCAGCTTGGGTGGAATAGCTAACTATGGCTACACCTTC; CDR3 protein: CASSLGGIANYGYTF
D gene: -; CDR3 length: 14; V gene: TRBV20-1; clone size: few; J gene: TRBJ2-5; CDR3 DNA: TGCAGTGCTCTTGACATAATGTACCAAGAGACCCAGTACTTC; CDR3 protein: CSALDIMYQETQYF
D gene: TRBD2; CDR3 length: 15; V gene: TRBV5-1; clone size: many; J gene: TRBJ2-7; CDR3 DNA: TGCGCCAGCAGCTTGGATCCTAGCGGGGGCTACGAGCAGTACTTC; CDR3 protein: CASSLDPSGGYEQYF
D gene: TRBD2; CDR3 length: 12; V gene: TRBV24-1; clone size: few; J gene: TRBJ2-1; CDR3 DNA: TGTGCCACCAGTGACACGACTAGCGGTCAGTTCTTC; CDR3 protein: CATSDTTSGQFF
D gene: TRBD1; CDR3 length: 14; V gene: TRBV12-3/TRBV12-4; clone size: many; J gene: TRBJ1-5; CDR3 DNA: TGTGCCAGCAGCCCAGGGGGAGGCAATCAGCCCCAGCATTTT; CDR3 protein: CASSPGGGNQPQHF
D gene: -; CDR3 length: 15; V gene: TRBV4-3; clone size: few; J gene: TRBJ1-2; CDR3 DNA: TGCGCCAGCAGCCAAGATCGAGGGGGGCAGCGCGGCTACACCTTC; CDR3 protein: CASSQDRGGQRGYTF
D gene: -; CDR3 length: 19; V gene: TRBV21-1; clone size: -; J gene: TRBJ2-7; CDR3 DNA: -; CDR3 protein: CASSEIKGLVGQGSYEQYF
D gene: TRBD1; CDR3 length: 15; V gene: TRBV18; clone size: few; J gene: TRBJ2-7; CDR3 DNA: TGTGCCAGCTCATTGTGGGACAGGGTACTGTACGAGCAGTACTTC; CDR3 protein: CASSLWDRVLYEQYF
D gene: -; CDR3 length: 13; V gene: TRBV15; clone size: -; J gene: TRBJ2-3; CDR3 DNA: TGTGCCACCAGCAGAACCCGAGCGGATACGCAGTATTTT; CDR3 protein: CATSRTRADTQYF
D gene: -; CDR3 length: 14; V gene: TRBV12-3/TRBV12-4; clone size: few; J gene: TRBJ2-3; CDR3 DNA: TGTGCCAGCAGCGGACAACTAGGCACAGATACGCAGTATTTT; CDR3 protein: CASSGQLGTDTQYF
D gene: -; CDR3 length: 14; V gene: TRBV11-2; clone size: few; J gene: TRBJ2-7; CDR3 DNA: TGTGCCAGCAGCTCTACGGACAGATACTACGAGCAGTACTTC; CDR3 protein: CASSSTDRYYEQYF
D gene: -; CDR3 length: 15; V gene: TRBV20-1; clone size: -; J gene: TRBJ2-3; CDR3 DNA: TGCAGTGCTAGTCGCCAGCTAACTCCCACAGATACGCAGTATTTT; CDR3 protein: CSASRQLTPTDTQYF
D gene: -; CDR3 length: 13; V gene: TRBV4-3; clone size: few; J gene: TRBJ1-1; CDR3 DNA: TGCGCCAGCAGCCCCGGATACAGGTTTGAAGCTTTCTTT; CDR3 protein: CASSPGYRFEAFF
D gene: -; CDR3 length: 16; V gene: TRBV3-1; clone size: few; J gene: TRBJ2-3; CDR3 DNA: TGTGCCAGCAGCCAAGATCAGGGCTTCGGCACAGATACGCAGTATTTT; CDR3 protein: CASSQDQGFGTDTQYF
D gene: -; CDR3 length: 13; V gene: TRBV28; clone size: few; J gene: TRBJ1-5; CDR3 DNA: TGTGCCAGCAGTCCCCCCCCGAATCAGCCCCAGCATTTT; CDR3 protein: CASSPPPNQPQHF
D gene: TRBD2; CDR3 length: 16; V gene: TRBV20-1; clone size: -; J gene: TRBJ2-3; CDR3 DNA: TGCAGTGCTATAAAGGAGGGGACTAGCGATGCAGATACGCAGTATTTT; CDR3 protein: CSAIKEGTSDADTQYF
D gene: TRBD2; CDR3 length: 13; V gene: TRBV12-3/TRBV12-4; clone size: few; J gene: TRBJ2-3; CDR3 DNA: TGTGCCAGCAGGCCGACCCCGGGGACTAGCACGGAGTTT; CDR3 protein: CASRPTPGTSTEF
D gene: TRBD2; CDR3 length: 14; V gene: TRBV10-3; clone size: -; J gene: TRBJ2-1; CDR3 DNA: TGTGCCATCAGACGGACTAGTGATCTGAATGAGCAGTTCTTC; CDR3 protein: CAIRRTSDLNEQFF
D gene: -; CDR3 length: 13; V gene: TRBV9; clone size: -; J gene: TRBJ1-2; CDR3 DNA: TGTGCCAGCAGCGTAGCGCAGGGCCCAGGCTACACCTTC; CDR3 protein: CASSVAQGPGYTF
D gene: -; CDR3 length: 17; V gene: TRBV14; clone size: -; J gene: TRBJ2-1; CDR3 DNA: TGTGCCAGCAGCCAAGTGTACTATGGGACAACTAACAATGAGCAGTTCTTC; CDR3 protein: CASSQVYYGTTNNEQFF
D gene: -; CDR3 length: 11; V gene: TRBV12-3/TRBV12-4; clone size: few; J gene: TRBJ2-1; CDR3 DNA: TGTGCCAGCAGTCCCCTGCACGAGCAGTTCTTC; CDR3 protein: CASSPLHEQFF
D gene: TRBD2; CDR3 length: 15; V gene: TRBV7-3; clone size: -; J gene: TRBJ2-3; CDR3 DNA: TGTGCCAGCAGCTTAATAGCGGGAGGGATAGATACGCAGTATTTT; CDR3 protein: CASSLIAGGIDTQYF
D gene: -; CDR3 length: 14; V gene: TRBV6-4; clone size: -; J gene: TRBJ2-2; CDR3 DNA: TGTGCCAGCAGCGCCGAGGGAGGAATCGGGGAGCTGTTTTTT; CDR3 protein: CASSAEGGIGELFF
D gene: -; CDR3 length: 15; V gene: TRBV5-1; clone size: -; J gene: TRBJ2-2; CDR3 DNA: TGCGCCAGCAGCTTGGCCGGGGGGCTGACCGGGGAGCTGTTTTTT; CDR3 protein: CASSLAGGLTGELFF
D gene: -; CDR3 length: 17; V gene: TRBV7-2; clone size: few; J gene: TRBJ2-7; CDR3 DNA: TGTGCCAGCAGCTTAGCGCATATCGGGGGTGGTCCCTACGAGCAGTACTTC; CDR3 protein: CASSLAHIGGGPYEQYF
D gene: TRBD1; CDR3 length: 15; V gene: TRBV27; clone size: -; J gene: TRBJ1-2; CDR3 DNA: TGTGCCAGCAGTTCCCATGGACAGGGGGCGAATGGCTACACCTTC; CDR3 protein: CASSSHGQGANGYTF
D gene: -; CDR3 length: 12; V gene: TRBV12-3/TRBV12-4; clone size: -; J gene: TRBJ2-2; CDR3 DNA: TGTGCCAGCAGGGCGGTAGCCGGGGAGCTGTTTTTT; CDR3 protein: CASRAVAGELFF
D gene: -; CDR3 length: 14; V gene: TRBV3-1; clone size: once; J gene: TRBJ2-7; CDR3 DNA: TGTGCCAGCAACCGAAGGGGGGCTTCCTACGAGCAGTACTTC; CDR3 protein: CASNRRGASYEQYF
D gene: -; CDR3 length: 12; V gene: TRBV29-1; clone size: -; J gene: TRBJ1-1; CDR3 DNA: TGCAGCGTTGAAGACGGTGTGACTGAAGCTTTCTTT; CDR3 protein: CSVEDGVTEAFF
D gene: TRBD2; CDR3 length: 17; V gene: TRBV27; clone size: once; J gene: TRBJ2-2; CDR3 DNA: TGTGCCAGCAGCTTGACTAGCGGGAGTCTTAATATCGGGGAGCTGTTTTTT; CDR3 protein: CASSLTSGSLNIGELFF
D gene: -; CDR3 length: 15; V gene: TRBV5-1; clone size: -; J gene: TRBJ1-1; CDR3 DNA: TGCGCCAGCAGCTTCGTGGGGGTAGGAAACACTGAAGCTTTCTTT; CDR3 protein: CASSFVGVGNTEAFF
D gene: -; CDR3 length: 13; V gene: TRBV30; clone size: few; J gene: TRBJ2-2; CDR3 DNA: TGTGCCTGGGGAAACACGTTCACCGGGGAGCTGTTTTTT; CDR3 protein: CAWGNTFTGELFF
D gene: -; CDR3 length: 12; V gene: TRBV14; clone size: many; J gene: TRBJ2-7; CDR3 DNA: TGTGCCCAAAGACGCAGGACCTACGAGCAGTACTTC; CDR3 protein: CAQRRRTYEQYF
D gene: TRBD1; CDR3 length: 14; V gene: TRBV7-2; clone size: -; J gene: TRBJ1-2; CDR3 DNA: TGTGCCAGCAGCTTACTTACAGGGGGCAATGGCTACACCTTC; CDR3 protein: CASSLLTGGNGYTF
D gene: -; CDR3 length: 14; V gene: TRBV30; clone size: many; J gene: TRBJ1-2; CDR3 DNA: TGTGCCTGGAGTGTACTTTCGACAGGAGATGGCTACACCTTC; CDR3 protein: CAWSVLSTGDGYTF
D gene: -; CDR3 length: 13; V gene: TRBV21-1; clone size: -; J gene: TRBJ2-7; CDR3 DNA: TGTGCCAGCAGCAAAGCCCCAGGGCTGGAGCAGTACTTC; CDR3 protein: CASSKAPGLEQYF
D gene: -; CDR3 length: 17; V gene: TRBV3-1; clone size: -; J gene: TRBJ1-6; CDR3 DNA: TGTGCCAGCAGCCAAGAGGTCCTTACCGGGGGATCTTCACCCCTCCACTTT; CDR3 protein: CASSQEVLTGGSSPLHF
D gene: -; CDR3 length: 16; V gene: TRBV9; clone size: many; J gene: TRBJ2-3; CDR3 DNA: TGTGCCAGCAGCCCTCGACAGGCCTCTAGCACAGATACGCAGTATTTT; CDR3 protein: CASSPRQASSTDTQYF
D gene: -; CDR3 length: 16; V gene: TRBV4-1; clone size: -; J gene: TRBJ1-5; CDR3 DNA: TGCGCCAGCAGGGGGGGGGTTGGAGGTAGCAATCAGCCCCAGCATTTT; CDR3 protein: CASRGGVGGSNQPQHF
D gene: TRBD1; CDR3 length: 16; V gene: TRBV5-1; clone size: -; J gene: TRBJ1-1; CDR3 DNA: TGCGCCAGCAGCTTGGGACAGGGATATATGAACACTGAAGCTTTCTTT; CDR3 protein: CASSLGQGYMNTEAFF
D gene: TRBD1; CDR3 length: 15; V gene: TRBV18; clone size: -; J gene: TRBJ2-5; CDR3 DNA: TGTGCCAGCTCACCACCCCGGACAGGGGAAGAGACCCAGTACTTC; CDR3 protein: CASSPPRTGEETQYF
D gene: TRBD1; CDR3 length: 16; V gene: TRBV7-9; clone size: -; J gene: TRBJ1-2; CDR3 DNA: TGTGCCAGCAGCTTACTACCGGGACAGTCCCCGGAAGGCTACACCTTC; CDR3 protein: CASSLLPGQSPEGYTF
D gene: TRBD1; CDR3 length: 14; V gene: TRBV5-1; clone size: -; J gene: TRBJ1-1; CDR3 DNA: TGCGCCAGCAGCCTTAGGGGGCAAGGCACTGAAGCTTTCTTT; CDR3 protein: CASSLRGQGTEAFF
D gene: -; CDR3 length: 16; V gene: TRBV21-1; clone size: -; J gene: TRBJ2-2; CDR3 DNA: TGTGCCAGCAAGGGGGAGGAGAGGGGCAGTACCGGGGAGCTGTTTTTT; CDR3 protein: CASKGEERGSTGELFF
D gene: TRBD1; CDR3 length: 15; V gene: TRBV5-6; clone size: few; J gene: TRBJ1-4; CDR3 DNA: TGTGCCAGCAGCTATACAGGGGGCGTTGGTGAAAAACTGTTTTTT; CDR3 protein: CASSYTGGVGEKLFF
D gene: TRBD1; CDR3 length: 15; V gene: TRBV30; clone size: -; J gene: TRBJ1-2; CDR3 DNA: TGTGCCTGGAGCCGAGTCCGAGACAGGGCTGTGGTGGATACCTTC; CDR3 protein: CAWSRVRDRAVVDTF
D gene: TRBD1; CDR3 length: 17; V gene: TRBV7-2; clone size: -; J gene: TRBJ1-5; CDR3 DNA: TGTGCCAGCAGCTTAGCGCGACAGGGCGTCGGTAGTCAGCCCCAGCATTTT; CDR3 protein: CASSLARQGVGSQPQHF
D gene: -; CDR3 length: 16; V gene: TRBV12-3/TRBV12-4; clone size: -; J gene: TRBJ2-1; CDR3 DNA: TGTGCCAGCAGTCCGTCGACAGTAAAAGGCTACAATGAGCAGTTCTTC; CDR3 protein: CASSPSTVKGYNEQFF
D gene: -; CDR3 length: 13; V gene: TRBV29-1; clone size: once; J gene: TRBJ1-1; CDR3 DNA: TGCAGCGTCCCAGGGAGAGAGAACACTGAAGCTTTCTTT; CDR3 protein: CSVPGRENTEAFF
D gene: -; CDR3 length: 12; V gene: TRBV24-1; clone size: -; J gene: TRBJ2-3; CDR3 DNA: TGTGCCACCAGTGCAGGCACAGATACGCAGTATTTT; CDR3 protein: CATSAGTDTQYF
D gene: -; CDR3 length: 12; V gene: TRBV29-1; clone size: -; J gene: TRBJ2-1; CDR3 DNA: -; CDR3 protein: CSVGQGTGQVPF
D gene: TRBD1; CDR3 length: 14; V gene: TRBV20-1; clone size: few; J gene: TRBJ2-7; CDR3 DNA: TGCAGTGCTAGAGATCCGGGACAGGGACGCGAGCAGTACTTC; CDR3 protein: CSARDPGQGREQYF